The source of this T cell receptor (beta chain) is a study of human T cells and chemical hapten exposure. Study-level information: Per-sample TCR yields varied mainly from small pooled library volume differences.

Study-level results: Those TCRs sitting above 1 in 1000 frequency stayed the same with DPC sensitization.

CDR3 size: 14 residues. The V and J ends lost 0 bases and 3 bases respectively, with 7 bases between them. Germline CDR1 reads SGDLS; CDR2 reads YYNGEE. The table lists this clonotype with many counts. Its specificity is not known. Total RNA extraction was carried out from unfractionated whole blood. The library gave individual cDNA molecules unique molecular identifiers. TCRdb independently ran MiXCR on the 5' RACE reads; one entry per CDR3 protein. The sample carries tens of thousands of distinct CDR3 sequences, about 16% recorded once. This TCR was recovered from a female donor in good health. V is TRBV9 and J is TRBJ1-5; D might be TRBD1 (5 bases). Here the CDR3 DNA reads TGTGCCAGCAGCGTAGATGGGGCCAATCAGCCCCAGCATTTT. Translated, it gives CASSVDGANQPQHF.